A single sample is the source of the 30 T cell receptor beta chains below, sequenced in a study of blood T cell repertoires in COVID-19. Sequenced by immunoSEQ multiplex PCR; TCRdb stores in-frame clones only, minus some. The sample has approximately 99,000 clones, approximately 86% seen once. Material for sequencing was peripheral blood. These receptors all stem from a man over 45 with COVID-19, enrolled during active disease.

The V gene is TRBV11-1, the J gene TRBJ2-1; TRBD1 agrees at 8 bases. Germline CDR1 and CDR2: SGHAT and FQDESV (reference sequence). The CDR3 is 14 residues long. The J segment lost 5 bases and the V segment lost 3 bases, leaving 3 bases of the junction unmatched. The CDR3 here is CASSFRGPNNEQFF. Here the CDR3 DNA reads TGTGCCAGCAGCTTCAGGGGGCCAAACAATGAGCAGTTCTTC. Full variable domain (rest looked up from reference TRBV11-1 and TRBJ2-1): EAEVAQSPRYKITEKSQAVAFWCDPISGHATLYWYRQILGQGPELLVQFQDESVVDDSQLPKDRFSAERLKGVDSTLKIQPAELGDSAMYLCASSFRGPNNEQFFGPGTRLTVL.

The CDR3 DNA is TGTGCCATCAGTGAGTCCAGCTCCTACGAGCAGTACTTC. It yields the protein CAISESSSYEQYF. V usage is TRBV10-3 and J usage is TRBJ2-7; D is ambiguous. Looked up from germline, CDR1 is ENHRY and CDR2 is SYGVKD. The CDR3 length is 13 residues. V was clipped by 0 bases and J by 0 bases, with 3 bases between them.

The chain joins TRBV29-1 to TRBJ2-1; 8 bases are shared with TRBD1. V was clipped by 4 bases and J by 10 bases; unmatched bases: 15. This CDR3 has 15 amino acids. The germline V gene has CDR1 SQVTM and CDR2 ANQGSEA. The CDR3 reads CSVAAGGRGREEQFF. The CDR3 DNA is TGCAGCGTTGCGGCTGGAGGCAGGGGGCGAGAAGAGCAGTTCTTC.

The CDR3 spells CATSRPRGGANTGELFF. DNA for the CDR3: TGTGCCACCAGCAGACCGCGAGGGGGGGCGAACACCGGGGAGCTGTTTTTT. The V gene is TRBV15, the J gene TRBJ2-2; maybe TRBD2 (7 bases). CDR1 is LNHNV, CDR2 YYDKDF, per germline (reference sequence). V was cut by 2 bases and J by 0 bases, with 13 bases left in between. This CDR3 is built from 17 residues.

V is TRBV6-6 and J is TRBJ1-3; no firm D call. Germline V CDR1 and CDR2: MNHNY, SVGAGI (reference sequence). The CDR3 spans 15 residues. The V end lost 0 bases, the J end lost 1 base, and 7 bases lay between the germline ends. The CDR3 DNA is TGTGCCAGCAGTTACTCTCCCCGTTCTGGAAACACCATATATTTT. It is translated as CASSYSPRSGNTIYF.

V usage is TRBV6-5 and J usage is TRBJ1-1; D is unclear. CDR3 size: 13 residues. Germline CDR1 reads MNHEY; CDR2 reads SVGAGI. Here the CDR3 reads CAAVDWGMSEAFF. The CDR3 bases are TGTGCAGCGGTGGATTGGGGTATGAGTGAAGCTTTCTTT.

The sample holds one count of this clone. This chain uses TRBV7-9 with TRBJ1-2; a possible D gene is TRBD1 (5 bases). Germline V lookup: CDR1 SEHNR, CDR2 FQNEAQ (reference sequence). The CDR3 spans 16 residues. V dropped 5 bases and J dropped 0 bases, with 16 bases sitting between them. This CDR3 reads CASSPREVGTNYGYTF. The CDR3 DNA is TGTGCCAGCAGCCCCAGGGAAGTGGGGACTAACTATGGCTACACCTTC.

The chain recombines TRBV6-4 with TRBJ1-1; D is uncertain. V was trimmed by 6 bases and J by 4 bases, leaving 18 bases between them. CDR1 is MRHNA, CDR2 SNTAGT, per germline. This CDR3 has 15 amino acids. The CDR3 DNA follows: TGTGCCAGCAGCGCGCGGGGAGGGTCAGTCACTGAAGCTTTCTTT. It codes for CASSARGGSVTEAFF.

The rearrangement links TRBV5-6 to TRBJ1-6; 7 bases align to TRBD1. Looked up from germline, CDR1 is SGHDT and CDR2 is YYEEEE. The CDR3 loop spans 14 amino acids. V shed 4 bases and J 6 bases; nucleotides not matched to a gene: 4. The CDR3 loop is CASSPGQLNSPLHF. The CDR3 nucleotides are TGTGCCAGCAGCCCGGGACAGCTTAATTCACCCCTCCACTTT.

This clone has more than one count but fewer than ten. This sequence joins TRBV2 and TRBJ1-2; no firm D call. The V end lost 4 bases, the J end lost 5 bases, and 5 bases lay between the germline ends. CDR1 and CDR2 from the germline V gene are SNHLY and FYNNEI. The CDR3 has 11 residues. The CDR3 coding sequence is TGTGCCAGCAGTGTGTCTTATGGCTACACCTTC. This translates into CASSVSYGYTF.

The CDR3 DNA sequence: TGTGCCAGCATAAAGACAGGCACGGGGAGGGTGTTTTTT. It translates to CASIKTGTGRVFF. The chain employs TRBV6-5 and TRBJ2-2; tentative D call: TRBD2 (7 bases). There are 13 residues in the CDR3. V dropped 7 bases and J dropped 15 bases, with 21 bases sitting between them. Germline values: CDR1 MNHEY, CDR2 SVGAGI.

The J gene is TRBJ1-2, the V gene TRBV6-2 or TRBV6-3; D call uncertain. This CDR3 contains 12 residues. V was clipped by 3 bases and J by 5 bases, with 7 bases between them. Germline loops: CDR1 MNHEY, CDR2 SVGEGT. The CDR3 sequence: CASSYERYGYTF. The CDR3 DNA reads as TGTGCCAGCAGTTATGAGCGGTATGGCTACACCTTC.

This clone was counted only a few times. The V gene is TRBV11-3, the J gene TRBJ1-1; D unclear. V lost 5 bases to trimming and J lost 3 bases, with 16 bases between them. Germline CDR1 SGHNT, CDR2 YENEEA. This CDR3 is built from 15 residues. The CDR3 loop reads CASSLTAGGDTEAFF. The CDR3 region has the DNA TGTGCCAGCAGCCTAACCGCGGGTGGGGACACTGAAGCTTTCTTT. The full variable domain, in which reference TRBV11-3 and TRBJ1-1 provide the parts outside the CDR3, is EAGVVQSPRYKIIEKKQPVAFWCNPISGHNTLYWYLQNLGQGPELLIRYENEEAVDDSQLPKDRFSAERLKGVDSTLKIQPAELGDSAVYLCASSLTAGGDTEAFFGQGTRLTVV.

CDR3 amino acids: CASSQVTNSPLHF. The CDR3, as DNA: TGTGCCAGCAGCCAAGTAACAAATTCACCCCTCCACTTT. The chain employs TRBV3-1 (or the pseudogene TRBV3-2) and TRBJ1-6; D remains ambiguous. The V gene lost 1 base and the J gene lost 7 bases, with 5 bases spanning the gap. This CDR3 comprises 13 residues. Germline V gene data show CDR1 as LGHDT and CDR2 as YNNKEL (reference sequence).

This chain links TRBV24-1 with TRBJ1-1, with TRBD1 identical over 7 bases. V lost 3 bases to trimming and J lost 10 bases; unmatched junction nucleotides: 7. CDR3 size: 13 residues. Per the germline V gene, CDR1 is KGHDR and CDR2 is SFDVKD. CDR3 protein: CATSDDPTGRAFF. CDR3 in DNA: TGTGCCACCAGTGATGACCCGACAGGGAGAGCTTTCTTT.

This sequence joins TRBV12-3 or TRBV12-4 and TRBJ2-1; 7 bases are shared with TRBD2. The CDR3 is 13 amino acids. J lost 3 bases, V lost 8 bases, and 4 bases had no gene match. CDR3 in amino acids: CASRGEGYNEQFF. In DNA, the CDR3 is TGTGCCAGCCGGGGGGAGGGCTACAATGAGCAGTTCTTC.

V gene TRBV5-1 combines with J gene TRBJ2-5, with D possibly TRBD2 on 5 matching bases. CDR3 length equals 14 residues. V was shortened by 2 bases and J by 1 base, with 9 bases between the two germline ends. The V gene's germline CDR1 is SGHRS and CDR2 YFSETQ. Written as DNA, the CDR3 is TGCGCCAGCAGCTTCGGACTTACCCAAGAGACCCAGTACTTC. Translating gives CASSFGLTQETQYF.

This chain uses TRBV2 with TRBJ1-1, with 7 bases that match TRBD1. Per germline, CDR1 SNHLY and CDR2 FYNNEI. J was trimmed by 8 bases and V by 5 bases; bases with no gene match: 8. The CDR3 has 13 amino acids. The CDR3 loop is CASSPQRQGEAFF. DNA for the CDR3: TGTGCCAGCAGTCCCCAGCGACAGGGCGAAGCTTTCTTT.

The chain couples TRBV5-1 to TRBJ2-3; D may be TRBD2 (5 bases). The V gene's germline CDR1 is SGHRS and CDR2 YFSETQ. This CDR3 is built from 15 residues. The ends were cut back, 6 bases at V and 0 bases at J, with 14 bases in the middle. The CDR3 reads CASTTTGVSTDTQYF. The CDR3 DNA is TGCGCCAGCACCACAACCGGGGTTAGCACAGATACGCAGTATTTT.

The genes are TRBV7-8 and TRBJ2-1; 9 nucleotides align to TRBD2. Germline trimming cut 1 base from V and 7 bases from J; bases unmatched to any gene: 2. This CDR3 region has 14 residues. The germline CDR1 and CDR2 sequences are SGHVS and FQNEAQ. CDR3 nucleotides: TGTGCCAGCAGCTTAGTTAGCGGGGGAAATGAGCAGTTCTTC. It is translated as CASSLVSGGNEQFF.

The CDR3 DNA sequence: TGTGCCAGCAGTTACCCTCACAGGGGTGGTGAAAAACTGTTTTTT. Encoded protein: CASSYPHRGGEKLFF. V gene TRBV6-5 combines with J gene TRBJ1-4; 7 nucleotides line up with TRBD1. CDR3 length: 15 residues. CDR1 is MNHEY, CDR2 SVGAGI, per germline. Trimming removed 2 bases from V and 7 bases from J; junction bases left unmatched: 7.

V usage is TRBV27 and J usage is TRBJ2-7; 7 bases fit TRBD2. V was pared by 8 bases and J by 4 bases, with 14 bases of the junction left unmatched. CDR1 and CDR2 (germline): MNHEY, SMNVEV (reference sequence). The CDR3 is 15 amino acids. In nucleotides, the CDR3 is TGTGCCAGCCATTCCCGAGGGGAGGGGAGGTACGAGCAGTACTTC. Protein sequence: CASHSRGEGRYEQYF.

J is TRBJ2-3 and V is TRBV11-2, with a possible D match to TRBD1 (5 bases). The CDR3 extends over 14 amino acids. V dropped 0 bases and J dropped 3 bases, with 7 bases sitting between them. Germline-derived CDR1 and CDR2 are SGHAT and FQNNGV. The CDR3 spells CASSLDRGTDTQYF. CDR3 coding DNA: TGTGCCAGCAGCTTAGATAGGGGAACAGATACGCAGTATTTT.

The chain is built from TRBV7-2 and TRBJ1-4; 10 bases agree with TRBD1. The CDR3 is 14 amino acids. Germline lookup yields CDR1 SGHTA and CDR2 FQGNSA. Trimming cost V 5 bases and J 7 bases; bases outside gene matches: 4. The CDR3 sequence: CASSPGQGVEKLFF. CDR3 sequence (DNA): TGTGCCAGCAGCCCCGGACAGGGGGTTGAAAAACTGTTTTTT.

This sequence joins TRBV6-5 and TRBJ1-2; no definite D call. The CDR3 is 14 residues long. The germline V and J ends were trimmed by 2 bases and 3 bases, with 10 bases remaining between them. Germline CDR1 is MNHEY and CDR2 is SVGAGI. CDR3 residues: CASSYRRGYYGYTF. In DNA form, the CDR3 reads TGTGCCAGCAGTTACCGCAGAGGGTACTATGGCTACACCTTC.

This clone appeared once. The V call is TRBV28, the J call TRBJ2-2; D might be TRBD1 (5 bases). Deletions cut 1 base from V and 2 bases from J, with 8 bases between. The CDR3 covers 15 residues. Germline lookup yields CDR1 MDHEN and CDR2 SYDVKM. CDR3 nucleotide sequence: TGTGCCAGCAGTTTATCAGGGTTTAACACCGGGGAGCTGTTTTTT. Translation: CASSLSGFNTGELFF.

This clone was recorded once. The chain carries TRBV15 and TRBJ1-4; D not certain. Germline V CDR1 and CDR2: LNHNV, YYDKDF (reference sequence). V gave up 0 bases and J gave up 1 base, with 6 bases separating them. The CDR3 totals 15 residues. As DNA, the CDR3 is TGTGCCACCAGCAGAGACGTAGAAACTAATGAAAAACTGTTTTTT. Protein product: CATSRDVETNEKLFF.

V gene TRBV27 combines with J gene TRBJ1-5; tentative D call: TRBD1 (6 bases). The CDR3 extends over 16 amino acids. CDR1 and CDR2 from the germline V gene are MNHEY and SMNVEV (reference sequence). The V and J ends lost 5 bases and 6 bases respectively, with 20 bases between them. For the CDR3, the DNA is TGTGCCAGCAGTCCCCTTATGACAGGAATTAGTCAGCCCCAGCATTTT. Translated, it gives CASSPLMTGISQPQHF.

The chain recombines TRBV7-9 with TRBJ1-1, with D unclear. V was pared by 5 bases and J by 4 bases, with 11 bases between. Germline V CDR1 and CDR2: SEHNR, FQNEAQ (reference sequence). This CDR3 has 13 amino acids. CDR3 DNA sequence: TGTGCCAGCAGCGTGGCGGGGATCACTGAAGCTTTCTTT. Amino acid sequence: CASSVAGITEAFF.

Points on this clone: Other DNA sequences in the sample encode the same CDR3. As DNA, the CDR3 is TGTGCCAGCAGCTCCTATTACGAGCAGTACTTC. Translating it yields CASSSYYEQYF. This sequence joins TRBV7-2 and TRBJ2-7; D gene uncertain. Germline CDR1 and CDR2: SGHTA and FQGNSA. The CDR3 has 11 residues. Trimming stripped 4 bases from V and 4 bases from J, with 5 bases between.